These 30 T cell receptor beta chains came from one sample sequenced in a study of post-analysis software for immune sequencing data. Study-level points and caveats: Patients showed TRBV5-6, TRBV5-1 and TRBV20-1 among a few TRBV segments more frequent than in controls.

Presence of unique molecular identifiers characterized the TCR beta cDNA libraries. TCRdb processed the PCR reads anew with MiXCR; each CDR3 protein has one entry. The sample shows about 570,000 distinct CDR3 sequences, roughly 34% of them seen only once. These TCRs' antigens remain unknown. The sample taken for sequencing was blood. The source is a girl aged 2 to 17 with multiple sclerosis.

In its sample, this clonotype was seen many times. This chain joins TRBV4-1 and TRBJ2-1; no clear D gene. In germline, CDR1 is MGHRA, CDR2 YSYEKL. V gave up 6 bases and J gave up 4 bases, with 10 bases separating them. This CDR3 is built from 13 residues. CDR3 DNA sequence: TGCGCCAGCAGGTCTCCAGGATACAATGAGCAGTTCTTC. It translates to CASRSPGYNEQFF.

This clonotype appeared once. The J gene is TRBJ2-1, the V gene TRBV7-2, with D possibly matching TRBD2 (5 bases). V lost 5 bases to trimming and J lost 11 bases, with 19 bases between them. From germline, CDR1 is SGHTA and CDR2 FQGNSA. The CDR3 is 14 amino acids. CDR3: CASSPHPASLQQFF. CDR3 sequence (DNA): TGTGCCAGCAGCCCGCACCCGGCTAGCCTCCAGCAGTTCTTC. The entire variable domain, with the rest obtained from reference TRBV7-2 and TRBJ2-1, is as follows: GAGVSQSPSNKVTEKGKDVELRCDPISGHTALYWYRQSLGQGLEFLIYFQGNSAPDKSGLPSDRFSAERTGGSVSTLTIQRTQQEDSAVYLCASSPHPASLQQFFGPGTRLTVL.

The CDR3 here is CASSVAGQGKETQYF. DNA for the CDR3: TGTGCCAGTAGTGTCGCCGGACAGGGGAAAGAGACCCAGTACTTC. The chain uses TRBV19 and TRBJ2-7; 9 nucleotides line up with TRBD1. The tail of the sequence fits TRBJ2-5 better, so the J call may be wrong. There are 15 residues in the CDR3. Germline V gene data show CDR1 as LNHDA and CDR2 as SQIVND (reference sequence).

Many counts were recorded for this clonotype. V is TRBV20-1 and J is TRBJ2-3; D is perhaps TRBD1 (5 bases). V was shortened by 2 bases and J by 3 bases, with 6 bases between the two germline ends. CDR1 and CDR2 (germline): DFQATT, SNEGSKA (reference sequence). The CDR3 has 12 amino acids. The DNA of the CDR3 is TGCAGTGCTAGACAGGGAACAGATACGCAGTATTTT. The encoded protein is CSARQGTDTQYF.

A few counts support this clonotype. V is TRBV6-6 and J is TRBJ1-2; D uncertain. Trimming left V 6 bases short and J 7 bases short, with 12 bases between. This CDR3 has 12 amino acids. Per germline, CDR1 MNHNY and CDR2 SVGAGI (reference sequence). CDR3 amino acids: CASSIISGGYTF. In DNA form, the CDR3 reads TGTGCCAGCAGCATTATCTCAGGTGGCTACACCTTC.

This clonotype was recorded a few times. V and J are TRBV10-3 and TRBJ2-7; D remains ambiguous. The V and J ends lost 0 bases and 2 bases respectively, with 8 bases between them. The length of the CDR3 is 14 residues. Looked up from germline, CDR1 is ENHRY and CDR2 is SYGVKD. CDR3: CAISESVEPYEQYF. CDR3 in DNA: TGTGCCATCAGTGAGTCTGTAGAACCCTACGAGCAGTACTTC.

This clonotype has a handful of counts. This sequence joins TRBV29-1 and TRBJ1-2, with 10 bases matching TRBD1. The germline V gene has CDR1 SQVTM and CDR2 ANQGSEA. Trimming at V came to 1 base and at J to 3 bases, leaving 2 bases not matched to a gene. CDR3 length: 14 residues. This chain's CDR3 is CSVEGDRGHYGYTF. In DNA form, the CDR3 reads TGCAGCGTTGAAGGGGACAGGGGCCACTATGGCTACACCTTC. The full variable domain, rest sourced from reference TRBV29-1 and TRBJ1-2, is SAVISQKPSRDICQRGTSLTIQCQVDSQVTMMFWYRQQPGQSLTLIATANQGSEATYESGFVIDKFPISRPNLTFSTLTVSNMSPEDSSIYLCSVEGDRGHYGYTFGSGTRLTVV.

This clonotype occurred a few times. V is TRBV28 and J is TRBJ1-1; D call uncertain. Germline loops: CDR1 MDHEN, CDR2 SYDVKM. The CDR3 runs to 16 residues. V lost 5 bases and J 4 bases, leaving 20 bases between the germline ends. CDR3 DNA sequence: TGTGCCAGCAGTCCTCTGCCCAGTGCCCGGGGCACTGAAGCTTTCTTT. As protein: CASSPLPSARGTEAFF.

V usage is TRBV5-6 and J usage is TRBJ2-1; D gene ambiguous. This CDR3 spans 15 amino acids. Trimming removed 0 bases at V and 0 bases at J, with 7 bases between. CDR1 is SGHDT and CDR2 is YYEEEE in the germline V gene. Here the CDR3 DNA reads TGTGCCAGCAGCTTGGTGGAAAACTCCTACAATGAGCAGTTCTTC. Translation: CASSLVENSYNEQFF.

The chain joins TRBV5-6 to TRBJ2-5; D call uncertain. The CDR3 sequence is 14 residues long. Germline lookup yields CDR1 SGHDT and CDR2 YYEEEE. V was cut by 2 bases and J by 5 bases, with 13 bases left in between. The CDR3 loop reads CASSFAAGGETQYF. In nucleotides, the CDR3 is TGTGCCAGCAGCTTCGCGGCAGGTGGTGAGACCCAGTACTTC.

This clonotype occurred a few times. The junction does not match germline at one end; this may be a read error. The V gene is TRBV12-3 or TRBV12-4, the J gene TRBJ2-5; possibly TRBD1 or TRBD2 for D (5 bases each). The CDR3 covers 15 residues. The CDR3 spells CTSSPSGTAQETQYF. CDR3 in DNA: TGTACCAGCAGTCCATCGGGGACGGCACAAGAGACCCAGTACTTC.

The chain carries TRBV29-1 and TRBJ2-2; the D is unclear. The germline V gene encodes CDR1 SQVTM and CDR2 ANQGSEA. The CDR3 totals 15 residues. V shed 3 bases and J shed 1 base, with 12 bases lying between them. CDR3 protein: CSVDSTNENTGELFF. DNA for the CDR3: TGCAGCGTTGATTCGACAAACGAGAACACCGGGGAGCTGTTTTTT.

About this clonotype itself: This may stem from a read error, because a much larger clone lies one nucleotide away. The rearrangement uses TRBV4-1 and TRBJ1-1; 9 bases agree with TRBD1. Germline CDR1 MGHRA, CDR2 YSYEKL. V shed 7 bases, J shed 6 bases, and the junction held 9 bases outside the gene matches. CDR3 length: 14 amino acids. The CDR3 here is CASTPQTGGPEAFF. DNA for the CDR3: TGCGCCAGCACGCCCCAGACAGGGGGTCCTGAAGCTTTCTTT.

This clonotype was recorded many times. V usage is TRBV11-2 and J usage is TRBJ2-3; possible D gene TRBD2, 6 bases. V was cut by 1 base and J by 6 bases, with 11 bases left in between. CDR1 SGHAT and CDR2 FQNNGV come from the germline V gene. The CDR3 runs 14 residues. CDR3 residues: CASSLGAGGDTQYF. The CDR3 bases are TGTGCCAGCAGCTTAGGGGCAGGAGGGGATACGCAGTATTTT.

The chain recombines TRBV12-3 or TRBV12-4 with TRBJ1-1, with TRBD1 matching over 7 bases. The V and J ends lost 6 bases and 0 bases, in that order; junction bases with no gene match: 13. The CDR3 length is 17 residues. The CDR3 loop reads CASSMGQTGIMNTEAFF. The CDR3 nucleotides read TGTGCCAGCAGCATGGGGCAGACAGGGATAATGAACACTGAAGCTTTCTTT.

V gene TRBV5-1 combines with J gene TRBJ1-5, with 10 positions matching TRBD1. The CDR3 is 15 amino acids. Germline assignment: CDR1 SGHRS and CDR2 YFSETQ. Unmatched junction bases numbered 5, after V lost 3 bases and J lost 5 bases. CDR3 coding DNA: TGCGCCAGCAGCTCGGGGACAGGGGAAGATCAGCCCCAGCATTTT. Translating gives CASSSGTGEDQPQHF. Looking up the rest from reference TRBV5-1 and TRBJ1-5 gives the full variable domain: KAGVTQTPRYLIKTRGQQVTLSCSPISGHRSVSWYQQTPGQGLQFLFEYFSETQRNKGNFPGRFSGRQFSNSRSEMNVSTLELGDSALYLCASSSGTGEDQPQHFGDGTRLSIL.

The chain couples TRBV7-2 to TRBJ2-7; 8 nucleotides agree with TRBD2. Germline V CDR1 and CDR2: SGHTA, FQGNSA. Trimming removed 0 bases from V and 2 bases from J; junction bases left unmatched: 0. The CDR3 contains 14 residues. As DNA, the CDR3 is TGTGCCAGCAGCTTAGCGGGACTAGCCTACGAGCAGTACTTC. Its protein is CASSLAGLAYEQYF.

This clonotype was detected only a few times. The gene calls are TRBV9 and TRBJ2-1; 8 bases fit TRBD2. V shed 2 bases and J 3 bases; nucleotides not matched to a gene: 7. Germline-derived CDR1 and CDR2 are SGDLS and YYNGEE. The CDR3 is made up of 16 amino acids. The CDR3 here is CASSVGSGGIYNEQFF. CDR3 nucleotide sequence: TGTGCCAGCAGCGTGGGGTCGGGGGGGATCTACAATGAGCAGTTCTTC.

V is TRBV7-9 and J is TRBJ2-4; D gene unclear. The DNA end favors TRBJ2-7, so the J call may be wrong. The CDR3 sequence is 14 residues long. Germline CDR1 is SEHNR and CDR2 is FQNEAQ (reference sequence). The CDR3, as DNA: TGTGCCAGCAGCTTAGTTGGCAGTACCTACGAGCAGTACTTC. Translating gives CASSLVGSTYEQYF.

This clonotype was observed a handful of times. The chain is built from TRBV29-1 and TRBJ2-5; the match to TRBD1 covers 7 bases. The J call is uncertain, as TRBJ2-7 better fits the DNA end. This CDR3 spans 14 amino acids. The germline CDR1 and CDR2 sequences are SQVTM and ANQGSEA. The DNA for the CDR3 is TGCAGCGTTGCAGACAGGGAGACCCACTACGAGCAGTACTTC. Encoded protein: CSVADRETHYEQYF.

This clonotype came up a few times. This sequence joins TRBV7-2 and TRBJ1-4; TRBD1 aligns across 9 bases. Germline assignment: CDR1 SGHTA and CDR2 FQGNSA. After removal of 2 bases from V and 8 bases from J, the junction contained 6 bases not matched to a gene. The CDR3 loop spans 15 amino acids. The CDR3 sequence is CASSLIGQGREKLFF. DNA of the CDR3: TGTGCCAGCAGCTTAATAGGACAGGGGCGAGAAAAACTGTTTTTT.

This clonotype was recorded many times. Relative to the germline gene, one junction end is altered; a read error may explain this. The chain couples TRBV7-7 to TRBJ2-5; D possibly corresponds to TRBD2 (6 bases). CDR1 is SSHAT and CDR2 is FNYEAQ in the germline V gene (reference sequence). The CDR3 length is 13 residues. CDR3 coding DNA: TGTGCTAGCAGCTTAGACGGGGGAGAGACCCAGTACTTC. Encoded protein: CASSLDGGETQYF.

At least ten counts were recorded for this clonotype. The junction does not match germline at one end; this may be a read error. The chain recombines TRBV5-1 with TRBJ2-1; 11 bases map to TRBD2. This CDR3 contains 15 residues. Germline assignment: CDR1 SGHRS and CDR2 YFSETQ. The CDR3 DNA follows: TGTGCCAGCAGTTCTACTAGCGGGGGCTACAATGAGCAGTTCTTC. As protein: CASSSTSGGYNEQFF.

In its sample, this clonotype was seen a few times. The chain has TRBV20-1 and TRBJ2-7, with TRBD2 matching over 10 bases. The CDR3 length is 15 residues. Trimming at V came to 0 bases and at J to 5 bases, leaving 7 bases not matched to a gene. Germline-derived CDR1 and CDR2 are DFQATT and SNEGSKA (reference sequence). This CDR3 reads CSARDVGTSENEQYF. The CDR3 nucleotides are TGCAGTGCTAGAGATGTCGGGACTAGCGAGAACGAGCAGTACTTC.

This chain links TRBV14 with TRBJ2-1; TRBD2 matches at 14 bases. Germline CDR1 is SGHDN and CDR2 is FVKESK. V was clipped by 6 bases and J by 8 bases; unmatched bases: 6. The CDR3 is 15 residues long. CDR3 in amino acids: CASRMTSGGADEQFF. CDR3 bases: TGTGCCAGCAGGATGACTAGCGGGGGGGCTGATGAGCAGTTCTTC.

This clonotype has only a few counts. Here the CDR3 DNA reads TGTGCCACCAGCAGAGATCGGACAGGGGGAGGTAGCACAGATACGCAGTATTTT. As protein: CATSRDRTGGGSTDTQYF. The rearrangement links TRBV15 to TRBJ2-3, with 10 bases matching TRBD1. Germline values: CDR1 LNHNV, CDR2 YYDKDF (reference sequence). The CDR3 runs 18 residues. With V trimmed by 0 bases and J by 0 bases, 6 bases remained unmatched.

About this clonotype itself: The junction does not match germline at one end; this may be a read error. V gene TRBV10-3 combines with J gene TRBJ2-7, with 11 positions matching TRBD2. The CDR3 consists of 13 residues. The V gene's germline CDR1 is ENHRY and CDR2 SYGVKD. The CDR3 is CAISESITGTSGF. The CDR3 DNA sequence: TGTGCCATCAGTGAGTCGATAACCGGGACTAGCGGATTC.

This clonotype came up a few times. The rearrangement joins TRBV5-1 to TRBJ2-5; 7 bases are shared with TRBD2. This CDR3 has 19 residues. CDR1 SGHRS and CDR2 YFSETQ come from the germline V gene. Trimming at V came to 0 bases and at J to 2 bases, leaving 16 bases not matched to a gene. In DNA form, the CDR3 reads TGCGCCAGCAGCTTGGGGGTGACTAGCTCGGCTAAGACACAAGAGACCCAGTACTTC. This codes for CASSLGVTSSAKTQETQYF. Drawing the rest from reference TRBV5-1 and TRBJ2-5, the complete variable domain is KAGVTQTPRYLIKTRGQQVTLSCSPISGHRSVSWYQQTPGQGLQFLFEYFSETQRNKGNFPGRFSGRQFSNSRSEMNVSTLELGDSALYLCASSLGVTSSAKTQETQYFGPGTRLLVL.

The rearrangement links TRBV3-1 to TRBJ2-7; D is ambiguous. Germline loops: CDR1 LGHDT, CDR2 YNNKEL (reference sequence). The V end was cut by 8 bases, the J end by 2 bases, with 13 bases between. The length of the CDR3 is 13 residues. The CDR3 DNA reads TGTGCCAGCGGAACCACACCACCCTACGAGCAGTACTTC. It yields the protein CASGTTPPYEQYF.

The chain uses TRBV7-6 and TRBJ2-5; 9 positions match TRBD2. Germline CDR1 and CDR2: SGHVS and FNYEAQ. Losses at the gene ends were 1 base for V and 4 bases for J; bases not matched to a gene: 7. The CDR3 consists of 16 residues. CDR3 in amino acids: CASSLGGGGAPETQYF. The CDR3 DNA sequence: TGTGCCAGCAGCTTAGGTGGCGGGGGGGCCCCAGAGACCCAGTACTTC.